A single sample is the source of the 20 T cell receptor beta chains below, sequenced in a study of T cell repertoires in cytomegalovirus infection. The antigens for these receptors are not known. From the reads, TCRdb called clonotypes with MiXCR, one entry per CDR3 protein. The sample has fewer than 850,000 distinct CDR3 sequences, about 27% seen once. The sequencing used cultured CD8+ T cells from PBMCs, collected from culture after CMV antigen stimulation. The receptors come from a human donor in good health (CMV status not recorded). Some clones in this sample may be carry-over from other donors' samples.

This clonotype showed up just once. V usage is TRBV7-9 and J usage is TRBJ2-7; maybe TRBD2 (6 bases). Germline values: CDR1 SEHNR, CDR2 FQNEAQ (reference sequence). The CDR3 contains 15 residues. V was cut by 5 bases and J by 0 bases, with 14 bases left in between. The CDR3 DNA reads as TGTGCCAGCAGCCTGGGGACTTGGAGCTCCTACGAGCAGTACTTC. Protein product: CASSLGTWSSYEQYF.

This sequence joins TRBV2 and TRBJ2-7; D gene ambiguous. The ends were cut back, 7 bases at V and 2 bases at J, with 6 bases in the middle. Germline V gene data show CDR1 as SNHLY and CDR2 as FYNNEI. The CDR3 covers 11 residues. CDR3 nucleotides: TGTGCCAGCATTCTACCCTACGAGCAGTACGTC. Amino acid sequence: CASILPYEQYV.

The chain has TRBV7-2 and TRBJ2-5; 8 nucleotides line up with TRBD1. V lost 1 base to trimming and J lost 4 bases; unmatched junction nucleotides: 11. This CDR3 region has 17 residues. From germline, CDR1 is SGHTA and CDR2 FQGNSA. In nucleotides, the CDR3 is TGTGCCAGCAGCTTAGAGGCTGGGGCAGGGGGCGCAGAGACCCAGTACTTC. This encodes CASSLEAGAGGAETQYF.

V and J are TRBV7-6 and TRBJ2-1; 7 nucleotides match TRBD2. Germline trimming cut 8 bases from V and 10 bases from J; bases unmatched to any gene: 11. Germline CDR1 and CDR2: SGHVS and FNYEAQ. The CDR3 totals 13 residues. The CDR3 DNA reads as TGTGCCAGCTTTCTCTTTCCGGGAGGCGAGCAGTTCTTC. It codes for CASFLFPGGEQFF.

This clonotype was picked up many times. CDR3 sequence reads: CASSQLRRNTEAFF. The CDR3 region has the DNA TGTGCCAGCAGCCAACTTCGGCGGAACACTGAAGCTTTCTTT. The genes are TRBV11-1 and TRBJ1-1; D not certain. Trimming shortened V by 5 bases and J by 1 base, and 11 bases separated the two germline ends. CDR1 SGHAT and CDR2 FQDESV come from the germline V gene (reference sequence). The CDR3 extends over 14 amino acids. Full variable domain (rest looked up from reference TRBV11-1 and TRBJ1-1): EAEVAQSPRYKITEKSQAVAFWCDPISGHATLYWYRQILGQGPELLVQFQDESVVDDSQLPKDRFSAERLKGVDSTLKIQPAELGDSAMYLCASSQLRRNTEAFFGQGTRLTVV.

The V gene is TRBV6-6, the J gene TRBJ2-3; the D gene is possibly TRBD2 (7 bases). The V end was cut by 7 bases, the J end by 3 bases, with 14 bases between. The germline gives CDR1 MNHNY, CDR2 SVGAGI (reference sequence). The CDR3 is 14 residues long. DNA for the CDR3: TGTGCCAGCAAAGAGGGGGGGAATACAGATACGCAGTATTTT. Translation: CASKEGGNTDTQYF.

The rearrangement uses TRBV2 and TRBJ2-5; no clear D. V was clipped by 7 bases and J by 5 bases, with 11 bases between them. The CDR3 is made up of 12 amino acids. Germline CDR1 is SNHLY and CDR2 is FYNNEI. CDR3 protein: CASIDLRETQYF. The CDR3 nucleotides read TGTGCCAGCATCGATTTGAGGGAGACCCAGTACTTC.

CDR3 DNA sequence: TGTGCCGTACCGGGACTTAAGGGGTCACCCCTCCACTTT. It codes for CAVPGLKGSPLHF. The J gene is TRBJ1-6, the V gene TRBV2, with a weak D call TRBD1 (5 bases). The CDR3 contains 13 residues. The V end was cut by 11 bases, the J end by 10 bases, with 18 bases between. CDR1 is SNHLY, CDR2 FYNNEI, per germline.

The chain recombines TRBV9 with TRBJ2-4; D possibly corresponds to TRBD1 (6 bases). Germline V lookup: CDR1 SGDLS, CDR2 YYNGEE. V was cut by 4 bases and J by 2 bases, with 10 bases left in between. CDR3 length: 14 residues. The CDR3 DNA reads TGTGCCAGCAGCACCGGACAGTCCAAAAACATTCAGTACTTC. It encodes CASSTGQSKNIQYF.

The genes are TRBV7-9 and TRBJ2-1; no clear D. This CDR3 has 15 amino acids. Germline loops: CDR1 SEHNR, CDR2 FQNEAQ (reference sequence). The germline V and J ends were trimmed by 3 bases and 5 bases, with 14 bases remaining between them. The DNA of the CDR3 is TGTGCCAGCAGCTTTGCGGAACGGTCCGACAATGAGCAGTTCTTC. Translation: CASSFAERSDNEQFF. Using reference TRBV7-9 and TRBJ2-1 for the parts outside the CDR3, the full variable domain is DTGVSQNPRHKITKRGQNVTFRCDPISEHNRLYWYRQTLGQGPEFLTYFQNEAQLEKSRLLSDRFSAERPKGSFSTLEIQRTEQGDSAMYLCASSFAERSDNEQFFGPGTRLTVL.

This chain links TRBV2 with TRBJ2-2, with 8 bases that match TRBD1. V dropped 6 bases and J dropped 5; count of bases not matched to a gene: 5. Germline loops: CDR1 SNHLY, CDR2 FYNNEI. The CDR3 runs to 14 residues. This chain's CDR3 is CASRAGGVTGELFF. The CDR3 bases are TGTGCCAGCAGGGCAGGGGGCGTAACCGGGGAGCTGTTTTTT.

This clonotype has more than one count but fewer than ten. The rearrangement uses TRBV19 and TRBJ1-2; 9 bases are shared with TRBD1. Losses at the gene ends were 8 bases for V and 6 bases for J; bases not matched to a gene: 7. CDR1 LNHDA and CDR2 SQIVND come from the germline V gene (reference sequence). The CDR3 has 13 amino acids. The CDR3 DNA reads as TGTGCCAGTCTCGGACAGGGGCCAGATGGCTACACCTTC. This encodes CASLGQGPDGYTF.

This rearrangement joins TRBV7-6 to TRBJ2-1, with TRBD2 identical over 8 bases. The CDR3 loop spans 17 amino acids. V was pared by 0 bases and J by 0 bases, with 4 bases of the junction left unmatched. In germline, CDR1 is SGHVS, CDR2 FNYEAQ. The DNA of the CDR3 is TGTGCCAGCAGCTTAGCGCTTGCGGGGGGCTCCTACAATGAGCAGTTCTTC. Amino acids: CASSLALAGGSYNEQFF.

This clonotype was seen more than once but under ten times. This rearrangement joins TRBV19 to TRBJ1-6; D is uncertain. The V and J ends lost 3 bases and 8 bases respectively, with 8 bases between them. Germline CDR1 is LNHDA and CDR2 is SQIVND (reference sequence). This CDR3 comprises 13 residues. The CDR3 protein is CASSIEADSPLHF. CDR3 DNA: TGTGCCAGTAGTATTGAGGCCGATTCACCCCTCCACTTT.

This clonotype was seen more than once but under ten times. The chain recombines TRBV6-1 with TRBJ2-7; possible D gene TRBD1, 5 bases. The CDR3 loop spans 14 amino acids. CDR1 and CDR2 from the germline V gene are MNHNS and SASEGT. Trimming left V 2 bases short and J 1 base short, with 9 bases between. CDR3 sequence reads: CASSEQDTSYEQYF. CDR3 DNA: TGTGCCAGCAGTGAACAGGACACGTCCTACGAGCAGTACTTC.

This clonotype occurred a few times. The V call is TRBV27, the J call TRBJ1-5; possibly TRBD1 for D (5 bases). Germline V gene sequence: CDR1 MNHEY, CDR2 SMNVEV (reference sequence). The ends were cut back, 5 bases at V and 5 bases at J, with 16 bases in the middle. This CDR3 is 15 amino acids long. CDR3 amino acids: CASSPTSGLHQPQHF. CDR3 nucleotides: TGTGCCAGCAGTCCCACCTCGGGACTTCATCAGCCCCAGCATTTT.

V usage is TRBV12-3 or TRBV12-4 and J usage is TRBJ2-1; D gene unclear. V gave up 8 bases and J gave up 6 bases, with 8 bases separating them. The CDR3 loop spans 11 amino acids. CDR3 nucleotide sequence: TGTGCCAGCCAAACGATCAATGAGCAGTTCTTC. This translates into CASQTINEQFF.

This clonotype was seen many times. The CDR3 here is CASSYPTGTGGSYEQYF. CDR3 coding DNA: TGTGCCAGCAGCTACCCCACCGGGACAGGGGGATCCTACGAGCAGTACTTC. V is TRBV7-6 and J is TRBJ2-7; 11 bases are shared with TRBD1. The CDR3 contains 17 residues. V trimming: 4 bases; J trimming: 1 base; junction bases outside the gene matches: 9. CDR1 is SGHVS, CDR2 FNYEAQ, per germline.

This clonotype is termed medium-sized. The rearrangement uses TRBV12-5 and TRBJ1-2; D is undetermined. V shed 2 bases and J shed 2 bases, with 12 bases lying between them. CDR1 is LGHNT and CDR2 is FRNRAP in the germline V gene. There are 15 residues in the CDR3. Here the CDR3 reads CASGLQETKNYGYTF. DNA of the CDR3: TGTGCTAGTGGTTTGCAAGAGACTAAAAACTATGGCTACACCTTC.

The chain uses TRBV29-1 and TRBJ1-2; 7 nucleotides match TRBD1. With V trimmed by 7 bases and J by 10 bases, 9 bases remained unmatched. Germline CDR1 SQVTM, CDR2 ANQGSEA. The CDR3 contains 11 residues. The CDR3 loop is CSGSDRMDYTF. In DNA, the CDR3 is TGCAGCGGTTCGGACAGGATGGACTACACCTTC.